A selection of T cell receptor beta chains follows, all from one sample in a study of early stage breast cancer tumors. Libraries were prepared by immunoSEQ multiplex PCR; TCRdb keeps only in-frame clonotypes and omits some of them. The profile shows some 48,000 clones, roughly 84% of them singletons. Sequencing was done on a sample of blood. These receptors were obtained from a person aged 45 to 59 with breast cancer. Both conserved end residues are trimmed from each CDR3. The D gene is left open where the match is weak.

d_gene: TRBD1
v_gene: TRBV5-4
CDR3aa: ASGPTGGSYEQY

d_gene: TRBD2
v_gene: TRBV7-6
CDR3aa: ASSLVLGRGGRDEQY

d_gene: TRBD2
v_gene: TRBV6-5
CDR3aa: ASSYGSGGEQY

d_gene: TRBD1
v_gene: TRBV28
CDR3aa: ASSSTGTGVGLSGYT

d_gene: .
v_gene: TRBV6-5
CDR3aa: ASSSSYSYNEQF

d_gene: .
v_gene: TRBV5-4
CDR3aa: ASSFQGRSDETQY

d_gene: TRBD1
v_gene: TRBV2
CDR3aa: ASSWDRGVEKLF

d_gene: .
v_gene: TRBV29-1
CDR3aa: SVNRGKETQY

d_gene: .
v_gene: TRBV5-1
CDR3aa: ASSLTGSGGLEKLF

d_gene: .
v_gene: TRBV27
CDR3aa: ASSRVANTGELF

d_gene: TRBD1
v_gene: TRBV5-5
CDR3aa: ASSQQGDGELF

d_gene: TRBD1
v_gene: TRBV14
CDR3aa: ASRGTTGTVLNYGYT

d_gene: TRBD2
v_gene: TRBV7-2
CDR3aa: ASSLGRASGGKTQY

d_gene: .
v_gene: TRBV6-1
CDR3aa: ASRKGHIDSYEQY

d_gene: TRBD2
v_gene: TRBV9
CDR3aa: ASSLSSGMHTDTQY

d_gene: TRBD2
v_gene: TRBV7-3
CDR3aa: ASSRAGWSSNEQF

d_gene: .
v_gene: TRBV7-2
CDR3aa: ASSFLNTGELF

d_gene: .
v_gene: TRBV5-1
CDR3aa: ASSRRQLGISGANVLT

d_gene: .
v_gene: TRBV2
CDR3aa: ASSEGQWHGYT

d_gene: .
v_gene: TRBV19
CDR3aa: ASSQAAFSYEQY

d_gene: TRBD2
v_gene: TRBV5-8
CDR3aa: ASSLGLAGGYLPETQY

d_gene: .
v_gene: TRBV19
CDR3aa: ASSFPPAGSQPQH

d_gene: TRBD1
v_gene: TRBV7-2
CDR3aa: ASSLAGSGQGGYEQY

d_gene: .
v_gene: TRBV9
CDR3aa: ASSKGLIPQETQY

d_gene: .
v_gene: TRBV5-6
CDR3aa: ASSFRLANTGELF

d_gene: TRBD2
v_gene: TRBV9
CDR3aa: ASSVVGSGRYSEQF

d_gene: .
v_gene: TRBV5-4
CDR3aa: ASSSEGYEQF

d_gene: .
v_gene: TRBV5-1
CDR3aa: ASSSNTRDYGYT

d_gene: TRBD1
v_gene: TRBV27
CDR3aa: ASSLGTGSSYEQY

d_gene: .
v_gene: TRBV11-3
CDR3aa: ASSSRQDSGNTIY

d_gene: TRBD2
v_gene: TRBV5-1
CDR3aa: ASSSGLAGLDEQY

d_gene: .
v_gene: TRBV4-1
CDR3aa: ASSQVWQSDTEAF

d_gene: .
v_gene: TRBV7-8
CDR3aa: ASSLLERSTDTQY

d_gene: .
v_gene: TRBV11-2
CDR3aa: ASSLGPGNTDTQY

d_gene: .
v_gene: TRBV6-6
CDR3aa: ASSRKDSYNQPQH

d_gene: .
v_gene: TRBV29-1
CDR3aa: SVRVQGGTDTQY

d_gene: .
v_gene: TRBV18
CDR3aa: ASSPSQGNQPQH

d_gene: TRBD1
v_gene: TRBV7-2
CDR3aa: ASSLETGGPETQY

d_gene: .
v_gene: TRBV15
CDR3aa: ATSRVRITEAF

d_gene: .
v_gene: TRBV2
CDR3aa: ASKTGGAVRTDTQY

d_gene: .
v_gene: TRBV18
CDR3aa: ASSPDRLNTGELF

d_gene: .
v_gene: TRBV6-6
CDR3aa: ASRRDQPYEQY

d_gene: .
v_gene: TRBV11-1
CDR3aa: ASRSAGAETQY

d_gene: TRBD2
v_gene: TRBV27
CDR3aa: ASLGFGGRGYNEQF

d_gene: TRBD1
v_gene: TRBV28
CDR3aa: ASSLGRQGVSSNQPQH

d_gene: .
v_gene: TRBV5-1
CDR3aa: ASSSQAGAGSPLH

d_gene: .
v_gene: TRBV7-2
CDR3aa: ASSPGAGRNIQY

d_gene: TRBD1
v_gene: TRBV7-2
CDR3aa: ASSLQGHEQY

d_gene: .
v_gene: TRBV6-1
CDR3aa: ASTPRGNTEAF

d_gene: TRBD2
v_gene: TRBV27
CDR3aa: ASRRTSGSTEQF

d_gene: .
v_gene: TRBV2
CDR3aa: ASSRRGGQDEKLF

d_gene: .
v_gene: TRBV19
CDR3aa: ASRPPPGTMTDTQY

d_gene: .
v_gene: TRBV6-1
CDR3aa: ASSEAPGGGFSGNTIY

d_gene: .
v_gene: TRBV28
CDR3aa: ASSSPPAGSSYEQY

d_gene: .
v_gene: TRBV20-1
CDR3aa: SASYTGELF

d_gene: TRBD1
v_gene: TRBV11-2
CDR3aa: ASSPGQVNSPLH

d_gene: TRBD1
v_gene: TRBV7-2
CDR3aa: ASSSIGGGGVGYT

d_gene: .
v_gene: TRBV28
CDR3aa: ASSLSAAGNSPLH

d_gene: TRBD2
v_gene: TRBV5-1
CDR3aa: ASSLDSGGLNEQF